The 5 T cell receptor beta chains presented below share a single source sample, sequenced in a study of beta chain features in type 1 diabetes. These receptors are not linked to any known antigen. The study reverse transcribed the entire isolated RNA, so it sequenced expressed TCRB transcripts. Libraries were prepared by immunoSEQ multiplex PCR; TCRdb keeps only in-frame clonotypes and omits some of them. The sample contains just under 150,000 clones, around an eighth of which appear only once. Notes on the study in general: Shorter TCRB CDR3s, moderately but significantly so, were found in Type 1 diabetes patients in all four CD4+ subsets.

Sequencing input: central memory CD4+ T cells from blood. Receptors originate from a young man with type 1 diabetes.

This clone has just a few counts. The J gene is TRBJ1-5, the V gene TRBV2, with 8 bases fitting TRBD1. In germline, CDR1 is SNHLY, CDR2 FYNNEI. The CDR3 sequence is 13 residues long. Trimming took 6 bases from V and 4 from J; bases not matched to a gene: 2. CDR3 DNA: TGTGCCAGCAGGACAGGGGATAATCAGCCCCAGCATTTT. This codes for CASRTGDNQPQHF. The complete variable domain, with remaining parts taken from reference TRBV2 and TRBJ1-5, reads EPEVTQTPSHQVTQMGQEVILRCVPISNHLYFYWYRQILGQKVEFLVSFYNNEISEKSEIFDDQFSVERPDGSNFTLKIRSTKLEDSAMYFCASRTGDNQPQHFGDGTRLSIL.

This clone was observed a few times. A much larger clone differs by one base, so this may be a read error. The chain has TRBV4-1 and TRBJ2-7; TRBD2 matches at 7 bases. J lost 7 bases, V lost 0 bases, and 0 bases had no gene match. Per the germline V gene, CDR1 is MGHRA and CDR2 is YSYEKL. CDR3 length: 12 residues. Here the CDR3 reads CASSQEGGEQYF. The CDR3 DNA is TGCGCCAGCAGCCAAGAGGGGGGGGAGCAGTACTTC.

This clone has a handful of counts. The chain carries TRBV21-1 and TRBJ2-7; the table names TRBD2, a call not compared with the DNA. TRBV21-1 is recorded as a pseudogene. The CDR3 extends over 17 amino acids. The CDR3 spells CASRGLAGCQPSYEQYF. The CDR3 DNA reads TGTGCCAGCAGAGGGCTAGCGGGCTGCCAACCCTCCTACGAGCAGTACTTC.

The V call is TRBV5-4, the J call TRBJ2-1; D is undetermined. V dropped 1 base and J dropped 5 bases, with 4 bases sitting between them. This CDR3 contains 12 residues. Germline V gene lookup returns CDR1 SGHNT and CDR2 YYREEE (reference sequence). DNA of the CDR3: TGTGCCAGCAGCTTGCAGAACAATGAGCAGTTCTTC. Protein sequence: CASSLQNNEQFF.

This chain uses TRBV7-2 with TRBJ1-2, with D tentatively TRBD1 (6 bases). Trimming stripped 4 bases from V and 10 bases from J, with 25 bases between. Germline V gene data show CDR1 as SGHTA and CDR2 as FQGNSA. This CDR3 region has 16 residues. The CDR3 sequence: CASSSPRGGSVGDYTF. The CDR3 DNA is TGTGCCAGCAGCTCCCCCAGGGGAGGGTCGGTCGGAGACTACACCTTC.